Each of the 5 T cell receptor beta chains below was sequenced from the same sample in a study of cytomegalovirus exposure and HLA in healthy donors. This PCR relied on a set of 60 Vbeta primers and 13 Jbeta primers. Clones were read by immunoSEQ multiplex PCR, and TCRdb kept only the in-frame ones, dropping some. The sample holds some 85,000 clones, around 84% seen once. Material for sequencing was PBMCs. These receptors originate from a woman aged 50 to 65 in good health and CMV-seronegative.

This chain uses TRBV5-1 with TRBJ1-3; weak D call: TRBD1 (5 bases). The germline CDR1 and CDR2 sequences are SGHRS and YFSETQ. V lost 4 bases and J lost 0, with 8 bases in between. The CDR3 has 14 amino acids. The CDR3: CASSVDSSGNTIYF. CDR3 DNA: TGCGCCAGCAGCGTAGACAGCTCTGGAAACACCATATATTTT. Looking up the rest from reference TRBV5-1 and TRBJ1-3 gives the full variable domain: KAGVTQTPRYLIKTRGQQVTLSCSPISGHRSVSWYQQTPGQGLQFLFEYFSETQRNKGNFPGRFSGRQFSNSRSEMNVSTLELGDSALYLCASSVDSSGNTIYFGEGSWLTVV.

The V gene is TRBV19, the J gene TRBJ2-1, with 11 nucleotides matching TRBD2. The CDR3 extends over 14 amino acids. CDR1 and CDR2 from the germline V gene are LNHDA and SQIVND (reference sequence). V was pared by 7 bases and J by 4 bases, with 3 bases of the junction left unmatched. As DNA, the CDR3 is TGTGCCAGTAAGATAGCGGGAGGGTACAATGAGCAGTTCTTC. Amino acid sequence: CASKIAGGYNEQFF.

This chain uses TRBV9 with TRBJ1-2; D is undetermined. Germline CDR1 reads SGDLS; CDR2 reads YYNGEE. The V end lost 4 bases, the J end lost 1 base, and 17 bases lay between the germline ends. The length of the CDR3 is 16 residues. The CDR3 DNA sequence: TGTGCCAGCAGCTCCTATGGCCATCGGGGTAACTATGGCTACACCTTC. Translating it yields CASSSYGHRGNYGYTF.

The chain combines TRBV27 with TRBJ1-1; D is uncertain. Germline V gene sequence: CDR1 MNHEY, CDR2 SMNVEV (reference sequence). CDR3 length: 13 amino acids. V lost 2 bases and J 7 bases, leaving 11 bases between the germline ends. The CDR3 nucleotides are TGTGCCAGCAGTTTAACCCCTGGCCTTGAAGCTTTCTTT. Translating it yields CASSLTPGLEAFF.

This chain connects TRBV18 to TRBJ2-1, with D perhaps TRBD1 (5 bases). Per germline, CDR1 KGHSH and CDR2 LQKENI. Trimming pared 3 bases from V and 8 bases from J, leaving 17 bases between. The CDR3 has 15 amino acids. The CDR3 region is CASSPTRPPTDEQFF. The CDR3 nucleotides read TGTGCCAGCTCACCGACGAGACCACCGACAGATGAGCAGTTCTTC. Full variable domain (rest looked up from reference TRBV18 and TRBJ2-1): NAGVMQNPRHLVRRRGQEARLRCSPMKGHSHVYWYRQLPEEGLKFMVYLQKENIIDESGMPKERFSAEFPKEGPSILRIQQVVRGDSAAYFCASSPTRPPTDEQFFGPGTRLTVL.